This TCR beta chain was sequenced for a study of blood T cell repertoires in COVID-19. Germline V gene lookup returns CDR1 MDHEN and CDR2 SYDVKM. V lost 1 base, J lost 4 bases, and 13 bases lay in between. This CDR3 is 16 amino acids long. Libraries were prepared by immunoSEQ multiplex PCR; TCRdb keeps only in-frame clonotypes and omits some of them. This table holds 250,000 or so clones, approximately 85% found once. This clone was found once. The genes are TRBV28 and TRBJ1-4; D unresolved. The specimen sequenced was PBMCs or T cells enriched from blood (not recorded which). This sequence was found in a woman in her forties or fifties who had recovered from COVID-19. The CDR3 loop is CASSLSGFGLNEKLFF. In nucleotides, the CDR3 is TGTGCCAGCAGTTTATCGGGATTTGGGCTTAATGAAAAACTGTTTTTT.